A single T cell receptor beta chain is shown here with its context. This entry is derived from a study of control samples from healthy donors and cancer patients. Profiling relied on immunoSEQ multiplex PCR, and the TCRdb table lists in-frame clones only, not all of them. Of 350,000 to 450,000 clones in the sample, 75% to 95% were seen once. The CDR3 is 17 residues long. Germline CDR1 MDHEN, CDR2 SYDVKM. V shed 2 bases and J 6 bases; nucleotides not matched to a gene: 10. Sequenced input: PBMCs. The chain employs TRBV28 and TRBJ2-3; 11 bases align to TRBD2. This TCR came from a man between 40 and 49 years old with head and neck cancer. Written as DNA, the CDR3 is TGTGCCAGCAGTTTAAATATCCTAGCGGGAGGCAGGGATACGCAGTATTTT. Its protein product is CASSLNILAGGRDTQYF.